Sequencing of this T cell receptor beta chain was carried out in a study of blood T cell repertoires in COVID-19. Background on the study: T cells, B-cell-depleted T cells, or PBMCs provided the cDNA or gDNA that served as material.

Generated by immunoSEQ multiplex PCR, the TCRdb table keeps only in-frame clones and is missing some. The sample has 250,000 to 300,000 clones, roughly 90% seen once. The CDR3 is 14 residues long. Trimming cost V 7 bases and J 2 bases; bases outside gene matches: 7. Per the germline V gene, CDR1 is SNHLY and CDR2 is FYNNEI. Sample: PBMCs or T cells enriched from blood (not recorded which). The chain couples TRBV2 to TRBJ2-7; 8 bases are shared with TRBD1. The receptor was isolated from a woman aged 50 to 65 who had been exposed to COVID-19. This CDR3 reads CASKWATGAYEQYF. In DNA form, the CDR3 reads TGTGCCAGCAAATGGGCGACAGGGGCCTACGAGCAGTACTTC.